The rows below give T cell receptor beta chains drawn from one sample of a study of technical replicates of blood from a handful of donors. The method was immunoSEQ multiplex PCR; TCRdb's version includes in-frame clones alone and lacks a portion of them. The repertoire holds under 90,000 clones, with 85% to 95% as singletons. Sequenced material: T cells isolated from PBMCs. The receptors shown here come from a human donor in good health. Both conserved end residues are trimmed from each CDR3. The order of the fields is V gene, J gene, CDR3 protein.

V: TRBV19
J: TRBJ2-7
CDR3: ASRELDRSGYEQY

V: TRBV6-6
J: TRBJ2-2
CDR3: ASKDSGRAAGELF

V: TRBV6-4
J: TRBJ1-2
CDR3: ASSVGPGNYGYT

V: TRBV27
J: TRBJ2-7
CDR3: ASRLRTGTIYEQY

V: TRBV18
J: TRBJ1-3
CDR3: ASSSGQLDSGNTIY

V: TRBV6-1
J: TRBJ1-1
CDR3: ASSEFLWGDDEAF

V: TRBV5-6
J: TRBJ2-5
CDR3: ASSGDRGAQETQY

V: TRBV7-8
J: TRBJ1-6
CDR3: ASSLMGEDSNSPLH

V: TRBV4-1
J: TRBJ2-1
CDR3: ASSHNGGPYNEQF

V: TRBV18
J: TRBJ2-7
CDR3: ASSPGGDGSYEQY

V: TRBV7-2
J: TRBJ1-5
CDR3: ASSSWTAYSNQPQH

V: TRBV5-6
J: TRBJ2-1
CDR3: ASSSTTGGGFYEQF

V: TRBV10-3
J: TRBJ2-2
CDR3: AISDGTPGPGELF

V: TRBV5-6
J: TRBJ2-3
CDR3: ASSPRRRGRDTQY

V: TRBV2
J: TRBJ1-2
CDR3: ASRDTGVGYGYT

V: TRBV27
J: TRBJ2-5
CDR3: ASSSGLAGGPQETQY

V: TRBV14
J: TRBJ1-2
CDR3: ASSLTGQGVFDYGYT

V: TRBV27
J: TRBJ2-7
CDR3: ASSLLSRMGTSGRLYEQY

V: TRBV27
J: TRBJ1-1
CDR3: ASSLFRGLEAF

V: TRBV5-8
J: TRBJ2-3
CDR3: ASPQRGESTDTQY

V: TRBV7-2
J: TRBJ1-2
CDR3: ASSLFDGTDLGYT

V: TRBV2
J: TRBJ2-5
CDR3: ASGLTGGGTQY

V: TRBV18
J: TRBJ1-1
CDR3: ASSPISGEAEAF

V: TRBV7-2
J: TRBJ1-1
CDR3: ASSSTRLATEAF

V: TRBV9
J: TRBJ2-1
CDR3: ASSVAEYNEQF

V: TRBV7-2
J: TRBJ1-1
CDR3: ASSSENTGWTEAF

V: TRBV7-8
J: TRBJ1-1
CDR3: ASSFGQGNTEAF